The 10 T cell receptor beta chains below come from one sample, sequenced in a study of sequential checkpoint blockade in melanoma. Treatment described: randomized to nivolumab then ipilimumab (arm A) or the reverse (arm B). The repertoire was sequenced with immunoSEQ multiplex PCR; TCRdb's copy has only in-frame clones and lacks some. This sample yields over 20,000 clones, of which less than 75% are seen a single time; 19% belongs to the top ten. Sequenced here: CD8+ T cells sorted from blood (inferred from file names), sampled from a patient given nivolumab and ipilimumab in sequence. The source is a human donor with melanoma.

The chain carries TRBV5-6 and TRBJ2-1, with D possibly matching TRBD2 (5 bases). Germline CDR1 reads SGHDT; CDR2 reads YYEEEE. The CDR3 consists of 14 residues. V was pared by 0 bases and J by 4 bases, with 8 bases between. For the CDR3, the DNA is TGTGCCAGCAGCTTGGGTGAGGGATACAATGAGCAGTTCTTC. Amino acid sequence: CASSLGEGYNEQFF.

CDR3 loop: CASSQERAGEGTQETQYF. The CDR3 DNA reads TGCGCCAGCAGCCAAGAACGGGCGGGGGAGGGCACCCAAGAGACCCAGTACTTC. The gene calls are TRBV4-3 and TRBJ2-5; TRBD2 matches at 7 bases. This CDR3 region has 18 residues. Germline V lookup: CDR1 LGHNA, CDR2 YSLEER. V shed 0 bases, J shed 1 base, and the junction held 11 bases outside the gene matches.

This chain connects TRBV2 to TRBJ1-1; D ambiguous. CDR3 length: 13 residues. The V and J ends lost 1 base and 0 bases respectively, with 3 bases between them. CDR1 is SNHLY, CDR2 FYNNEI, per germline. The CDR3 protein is CASSEVVNTEAFF. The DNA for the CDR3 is TGTGCCAGCAGTGAAGTAGTGAACACTGAAGCTTTCTTT.

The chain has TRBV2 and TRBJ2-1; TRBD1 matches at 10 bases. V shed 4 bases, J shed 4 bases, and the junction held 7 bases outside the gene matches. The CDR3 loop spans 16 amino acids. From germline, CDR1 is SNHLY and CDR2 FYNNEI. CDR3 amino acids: CASSGRGTGVYNEQFF. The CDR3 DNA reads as TGTGCCAGCAGTGGCCGGGGGACAGGGGTTTACAATGAGCAGTTCTTC.

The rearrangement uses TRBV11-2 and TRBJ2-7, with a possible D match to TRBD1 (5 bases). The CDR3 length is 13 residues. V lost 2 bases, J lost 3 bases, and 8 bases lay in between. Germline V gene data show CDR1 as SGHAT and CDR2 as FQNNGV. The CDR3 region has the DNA TGTGCCAGCAGCTTAAGACAGCTCTACGAGCAGTACGTC. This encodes CASSLRQLYEQYV.

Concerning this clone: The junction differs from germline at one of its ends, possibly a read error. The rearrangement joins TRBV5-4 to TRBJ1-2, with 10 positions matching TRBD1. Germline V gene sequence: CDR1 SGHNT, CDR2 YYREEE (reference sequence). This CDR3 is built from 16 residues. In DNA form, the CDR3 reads TGCGCCAGCAGCCAGGATGCGACAGGGGGCCACTATGGCTACACCTTC. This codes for CASSQDATGGHYGYTF.

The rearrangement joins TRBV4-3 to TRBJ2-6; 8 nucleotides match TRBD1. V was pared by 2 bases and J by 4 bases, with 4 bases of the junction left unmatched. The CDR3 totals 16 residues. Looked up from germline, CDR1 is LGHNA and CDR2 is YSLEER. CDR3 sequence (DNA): TGCGCCAGCAGCCAAACAGGGGGGTACGGGGCCAACGTCCTGACTTTC. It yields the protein CASSQTGGYGANVLTF.

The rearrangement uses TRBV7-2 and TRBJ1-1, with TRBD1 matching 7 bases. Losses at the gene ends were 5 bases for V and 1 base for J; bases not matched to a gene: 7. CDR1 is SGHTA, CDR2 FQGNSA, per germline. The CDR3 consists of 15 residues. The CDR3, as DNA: TGTGCCAGCAGCCTACAGGGGAGTGGGAACACTGAAGCTTTCTTT. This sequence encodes CASSLQGSGNTEAFF.

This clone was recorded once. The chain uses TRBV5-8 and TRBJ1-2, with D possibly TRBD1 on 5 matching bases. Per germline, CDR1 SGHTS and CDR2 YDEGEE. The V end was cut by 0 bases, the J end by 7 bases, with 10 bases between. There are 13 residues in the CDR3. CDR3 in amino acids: CASSLETGVGYTF. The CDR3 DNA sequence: TGTGCCAGCAGCTTGGAAACGGGGGTTGGCTACACCTTC.

The CDR3 region is CASSVTGEAYEQYF. The CDR3 bases are TGTGCCAGCAGCGTAACGGGGGAAGCCTACGAGCAGTACTTC. This sequence joins TRBV9 and TRBJ2-7; tentative D call: TRBD2 (6 bases). This CDR3 is built from 14 residues. The germline V gene encodes CDR1 SGDLS and CDR2 YYNGEE. V was clipped by 1 base and J by 2 bases, with 10 bases between them.